This TCR beta chain was captured in a study of early stage breast cancer tumors. Study information: Invasive lobular carcinomas made up four of 12 ER+/PR+/HER2- tumors.

Comments on this clone: What it binds is unknown.

The table came from immunoSEQ multiplex PCR; TCRdb's copy has only in-frame clones and leaves some out. The sample has 8,500 to 10,000 clones, 78% seen once. Germline loops: CDR1 MNHEY, CDR2 SMNVEV (reference sequence). The V end lost 4 bases, the J end lost 3 bases, and 8 bases lay between the germline ends. This CDR3 has 13 amino acids. General study points: Comparing each tissue with blood distinguished tumor from normal in most of the 16 patients.

Sequenced material: normal breast tissue next to the tumor. The sequence was obtained from a person between 35 and 49 years old with breast cancer. This chain joins TRBV27 and TRBJ2-3; D is uncertain. The CDR3 loop is CASSSTGTDTQYF. CDR3 DNA: TGTGCCAGCAGTTCGACTGGGACAGATACGCAGTATTTT.